The 24 T cell receptor beta chains reported below all come from one sample, sequenced in a study of vaccination and CD4 T cells after COVID-19. Treatment specified: roughly ten-day PBMC culture with coronavirus spike peptide pools or control peptides (ViraFEST assay). Gathering of the CD4+ T cells, from the unexposed donor, took place before the COVID-19 pandemic (2011-2018). With the Oncomine TCR Beta short-read assay, DNA from cultured CD4+ T cells was sequenced. TCRdb processed the PCR reads anew with MiXCR; each CDR3 protein has one entry. Of under 8,500 distinct CDR3 sequences listed, 47% are singletons. Their antigens remain unidentified. Sequenced material: CD4+ T cells from blood, cultured in vitro. The receptors shown here come from a human donor in good health.

This clonotype came up once. V is TRBV21-1 and J is TRBJ2-7; the D call in the table, TRBD1, was not verified against the DNA. TRBV21-1 is recorded as a pseudogene. CDR3 length equals 17 residues. CDR3 sequence reads: CASSKISRTAQNYEQYF. The CDR3 nucleotides read TGTGCCAGCAGCAAAATTAGCCGGACAGCCCAAAACTACGAGCAGTACTTC.

This clonotype was picked up a small number of times. This chain connects TRBV6-2 or TRBV6-3 to TRBJ1-3, with D maybe TRBD1 (5 bases). The CDR3 sequence is 13 residues long. Germline values: CDR1 MNHEY, CDR2 SVGEGT. Between the trimmed V and J ends, which lost 8 bases and 0 bases, there was a span of 8 bases. The CDR3 DNA sequence: TGTGCCAGCCGGACAAGCTCTGGAAACACCATATATTTT. Residues: CASRTSSGNTIYF.

In this sample, this clonotype turned up a few times. The chain employs TRBV7-9 and TRBJ1-3; no reliable D call. The CDR3 is 14 amino acids. V lost 1 base to trimming and J lost 3 bases, with 7 bases between them. Per the germline V gene, CDR1 is SEHNR and CDR2 is FQNEAQ (reference sequence). The chain's CDR3 is CASSLGGGGNTIYF. CDR3 bases: TGTGCCAGCAGCTTAGGAGGAGGTGGAAACACCATATATTTT.

This sequence joins TRBV2 and TRBJ2-3; D call uncertain. Germline values: CDR1 SNHLY, CDR2 FYNNEI. The V end was cut by 4 bases, the J end by 5 bases, with 4 bases between. The CDR3 loop spans 11 amino acids. CDR3 in amino acids: CASSAEDTQYF. CDR3 coding DNA: TGTGCCAGCAGTGCGGAAGATACGCAGTATTTT.

The genes are TRBV6-4 and TRBJ1-2, with D unclear. The CDR3 covers 12 residues. V shed 9 bases and J shed 8 bases, with 16 bases lying between them. CDR1 is MRHNA, CDR2 SNTAGT, per germline. CDR3 bases: TGTGCCAGTTATTCCCGAAATGACGGCTACACCTTC. Amino acid sequence: CASYSRNDGYTF.

The chain recombines TRBV15 with TRBJ2-3; 9 nucleotides match TRBD1. There are 16 residues in the CDR3. Germline lookup yields CDR1 LNHNV and CDR2 YYDKDF (reference sequence). V trimming: 0 bases; J trimming: 1 base; junction bases outside the gene matches: 2. The CDR3 DNA reads TGTGCCACCAGCAGAGAAAGGACAGGGGGCACAGATACGCAGTATTTT. Translating gives CATSRERTGGTDTQYF.

This clonotype was observed a handful of times. The chain employs TRBV6-2 or TRBV6-3 and TRBJ2-3; the D gene is possibly TRBD1 (5 bases). Trimming shortened V by 2 bases and J by 2 bases, and 23 bases separated the two germline ends. Per germline, CDR1 MNHEY and CDR2 SVGEGT. The CDR3 spans 19 residues. CDR3 sequence: CASSYRGTSGPPNTDTQYF. The CDR3, as DNA: TGTGCCAGCAGTTACAGGGGTACCTCGGGCCCTCCGAACACAGATACGCAGTATTTT.

Only a few counts were recorded for this clonotype. The gene calls are TRBV6-5 and TRBJ1-1, with 7 bases matching TRBD1. V lost 2 bases and J lost 4; bases outside the gene matches: 1. The length of the CDR3 is 13 residues. CDR1 is MNHEY, CDR2 SVGAGI, per germline. The CDR3 DNA sequence: TGTGCCAGCAGTTACCAGGGGGTCACTGAAGCTTTCTTT. The encoded protein is CASSYQGVTEAFF.

The CDR3 here is CASSGTSYTDTQYF. The CDR3 nucleotides read TGCGCCAGCAGTGGGACTAGTTATACAGATACGCAGTATTTT. The chain combines TRBV10-1 with TRBJ2-3; 7 bases agree with TRBD2. The CDR3 loop spans 14 amino acids. Germline values: CDR1 WNHNN, CDR2 SYGVQD (reference sequence). V gave up 4 bases and J gave up 3 bases; unmatched junction bases: 4.

This clonotype was seen a few times. This chain links TRBV7-2 with TRBJ2-2; tentative D call: TRBD2 (6 bases). V was clipped by 2 bases and J by 0 bases, with 10 bases between them. The germline CDR1 and CDR2 sequences are SGHTA and FQGNSA. This CDR3 has 16 amino acids. This chain's CDR3 is CASSLYPGANTGELFF. CDR3 nucleotide sequence: TGTGCCAGCAGCTTATACCCGGGAGCGAACACCGGGGAGCTGTTTTTT.

The chain joins TRBV6-4 to TRBJ2-1; tentatively, D is TRBD1 or TRBD2 (6 bases each). This CDR3 is 15 amino acids long. V shed 4 bases and J shed 7 bases, with 17 bases lying between them. The V gene's germline CDR1 is MRHNA and CDR2 SNTAGT. The CDR3 DNA follows: TGTGCCAGCAGTGTGAGGGGGGCGCTGATGAATGAGCAGTTCTTC. It encodes CASSVRGALMNEQFF.

This clonotype was seen more than once but under ten times. The J gene is TRBJ1-2, the V gene TRBV6-4; D gene ambiguous. Trimming left V 0 bases short and J 6 bases short, with 11 bases between. Germline lookup yields CDR1 MRHNA and CDR2 SNTAGT. The CDR3 extends over 14 amino acids. Here the CDR3 DNA reads TGTGCCAGCAGTGACTCAGAGGGCTCTGATGGCTACACCTTC. Translating gives CASSDSEGSDGYTF.

The V call is TRBV20-1, the J call TRBJ2-1, with 9 positions matching TRBD2. The germline V gene encodes CDR1 DFQATT and CDR2 SNEGSKA (reference sequence). The trim removed 6 bases at V and 0 bases at J, leaving 6 bases unmatched. This CDR3 has 15 amino acids. CDR3 protein: CSARRREGSYNEQFF. CDR3 nucleotide sequence: TGCAGTGCCAGGCGGCGGGAGGGCTCCTACAATGAGCAGTTCTTC.

The rearrangement uses TRBV21-1 and TRBJ2-1; the table assigns TRBD1, which was not confirmed against the DNA. TRBV21-1 is noted as a pseudogene. The CDR3 has 14 amino acids. CDR3: CASSEQGGGDEQFF. The CDR3, as DNA: TGTGCCAGCAGCGAACAGGGCGGTGGCGATGAGCAGTTCTTC.

The chain couples TRBV6-1 to TRBJ1-5; possibly TRBD1 for D (5 bases). Trimming left V 2 bases short and J 14 bases short, with 10 bases between. Germline V gives CDR1 MNHNS, CDR2 SASEGT. The CDR3 has 11 amino acids. CDR3 bases: TGTGCCAGCAGTGAAAGGGGACCCGAGCATTTT. Encoded protein: CASSERGPEHF.

This clonotype was observed a handful of times. The genes are TRBV20-1 and TRBJ2-1; 7 positions agree with TRBD2. Germline assignment: CDR1 DFQATT and CDR2 SNEGSKA (reference sequence). J lost 9 bases, V lost 1 base, and 9 bases had no gene match. The CDR3 contains 14 residues. This CDR3 is CSARVAGVISEQFF. The CDR3 DNA is TGCAGTGCTAGAGTGGCGGGAGTGATAAGTGAGCAGTTCTTC.

This clonotype was detected once. This chain links TRBV20-1 with TRBJ2-3; 10 bases fit TRBD2. Per germline, CDR1 DFQATT and CDR2 SNEGSKA (reference sequence). J gave up 5 bases and V 5 bases, and 13 bases lay outside the gene matches. The CDR3 has 16 residues. The CDR3 loop reads CSAYGLSGGARDTQYF. CDR3 in DNA: TGCAGTGCTTACGGATTGAGCGGGGGGGCGAGAGATACGCAGTATTTT.

This chain connects TRBV28 to TRBJ2-1, with 10 bases matching TRBD1. Looked up from germline, CDR1 is MDHEN and CDR2 is SYDVKM. The J segment lost 8 bases and the V segment lost 6 bases, leaving 10 bases of the junction unmatched. The CDR3 spans 15 residues. CDR3 protein: CASRRPGTGVYEQFF. The CDR3 nucleotides read TGTGCCAGCAGGCGTCCCGGGACAGGGGTCTATGAGCAGTTCTTC.

The chain combines TRBV20-1 with TRBJ1-1; D gene unclear. Per the germline V gene, CDR1 is DFQATT and CDR2 is SNEGSKA (reference sequence). V lost 2 bases and J lost 3, with 10 bases in between. This CDR3 is 13 amino acids long. The DNA of the CDR3 is TGCAGTGCTAGATCCGGTCGAGACACTGAAGCTTTCTTT. Amino acids: CSARSGRDTEAFF.

This clonotype was seen more than once but under ten times. The chain carries TRBV24-1 and TRBJ2-2; a weak D match, TRBD1 (6 bases). Trimming took off 5 bases at V and 3 bases at J, with 9 bases between the two ends. The CDR3 runs to 14 residues. The V gene's germline CDR1 is KGHDR and CDR2 SFDVKD. Here the CDR3 DNA reads TGTGCCACCAGTGGAGACAGGCACACCGGGGAGCTGTTTTTT. It codes for CATSGDRHTGELFF.

The chain couples TRBV19 to TRBJ1-5, with 7 bases aligning to TRBD1. The germline V gene encodes CDR1 LNHDA and CDR2 SQIVND (reference sequence). The CDR3 length is 14 residues. Trimming cost V 4 bases and J 6 bases; bases outside gene matches: 6. The DNA of the CDR3 is TGTGCCAGTAGTACGGGGGCAGGGGGTCAGCCCCAGCATTTT. It specifies CASSTGAGGQPQHF.

The J gene is TRBJ2-5, the V gene TRBV4-2; D is possibly TRBD1 or TRBD2 (7 bases each). CDR3 length equals 16 residues. Germline loops: CDR1 LGHNA, CDR2 YNFKEQ. Trimming removed 1 base from V and 5 bases from J, with 17 bases in between. The CDR3 loop reads CASSQAPGGGQETQYF. Written as DNA, the CDR3 is TGTGCCAGCAGCCAAGCCCCAGGGGGGGGCCAGGAGACCCAGTACTTC.

The chain recombines TRBV6-1 with TRBJ1-5; a weak D match, TRBD1 (6 bases). The germline gives CDR1 MNHNS, CDR2 SASEGT. The CDR3 consists of 14 residues. V gave up 6 bases and J gave up 4 bases, with 13 bases separating them. The CDR3 sequence is CASSSYTGNQPQHF. CDR3 in DNA: TGTGCCAGCAGCTCCTACACAGGGAATCAGCCCCAGCATTTT.

This clonotype has more than one count but fewer than ten. The V and J genes are TRBV7-9 and TRBJ1-1; D is perhaps TRBD1 (6 bases). The ends were cut back, 5 bases at V and 6 bases at J, with 19 bases in the middle. In germline, CDR1 is SEHNR, CDR2 FQNEAQ (reference sequence). The CDR3 has 15 amino acids. CDR3 in amino acids: CASSDQYRADAEAFF. CDR3 in DNA: TGTGCCAGCAGCGATCAGTACAGGGCGGACGCTGAAGCTTTCTTT. The variable domain in full, with the rest retrieved from reference TRBV7-9 and TRBJ1-1, is DTGVSQNPRHKITKRGQNVTFRCDPISEHNRLYWYRQTLGQGPEFLTYFQNEAQLEKSRLLSDRFSAERPKGSFSTLEIQRTEQGDSAMYLCASSDQYRADAEAFFGQGTRLTVV.